This is a list of T cell receptor beta chains from one sample in a study of technical replicates of blood from a handful of donors. Libraries were prepared by immunoSEQ multiplex PCR; TCRdb keeps only in-frame clonotypes and omits some of them. The sample consists of approximately 52,000 clones, 80% to 95% of them appearing once. Sequencing was performed on PBMCs. Receptors were obtained from a human donor in good health. Some clones in this sample may be carry-over from other donors' samples. Both conserved end residues are part of each CDR3. Each record gives: V gene, J gene, D gene, clone size, CDR3 DNA, CDR3 protein. D genes are given only for firm matches. Size values are once, few and many counts, or a class for expanded clones, and some rows have none.

V gene: TRBV7-8; J gene: TRBJ2-1; D gene: TRBD2; clone size: .; CDR3 DNA: TGTGCCAGCAGCTTAGCGGGACTAGCCTCCAATGAGCAGTTCTTC; CDR3 protein: CASSLAGLASNEQFF
V gene: TRBV6-1; J gene: TRBJ1-5; D gene: TRBD1; clone size: .; CDR3 DNA: TGTGCCAGCAGTGGGGCAGGGGGTAATCAGCCCCAGCATTTT; CDR3 protein: CASSGAGGNQPQHF
V gene: TRBV4-2; J gene: TRBJ1-2; D gene: .; clone size: .; CDR3 DNA: TGTGCCAGCAGCCAAATAGGCGGCAGATCTAACTATGGCTACACCTTC; CDR3 protein: CASSQIGGRSNYGYTF
V gene: TRBV11-3; J gene: TRBJ2-3; D gene: TRBD2; clone size: .; CDR3 DNA: TGTGCCAGCAGTCTAGGGATAGCGGGAGCTGCAGATACGCAGTATTTT; CDR3 protein: CASSLGIAGAADTQYF
V gene: TRBV2; J gene: TRBJ1-2; D gene: TRBD1; clone size: .; CDR3 DNA: TGTGCCGGGCCGGGACAGATCTCTAACTATGGCTACACCTTC; CDR3 protein: CAGPGQISNYGYTF
V gene: TRBV6-6; J gene: TRBJ1-2; D gene: .; clone size: .; CDR3 DNA: TGTGCCAGCAGGGACAAGCCTGTCGGCTACACCTTC; CDR3 protein: CASRDKPVGYTF
V gene: TRBV29-1; J gene: TRBJ1-2; D gene: .; clone size: .; CDR3 DNA: TGCAGCGTTGACCCAGGCAACTATGGCTACACCTTC; CDR3 protein: CSVDPGNYGYTF
V gene: TRBV6-1; J gene: TRBJ1-2; D gene: .; clone size: .; CDR3 DNA: TGTGCCAGCAAGGGAGATAGGGCTTTCTATGGCTACACCTTC; CDR3 protein: CASKGDRAFYGYTF
V gene: TRBV7-9; J gene: TRBJ1-2; D gene: .; clone size: .; CDR3 DNA: TGTGCCAGCAGCCAAGATACATATGGCTACACCTTC; CDR3 protein: CASSQDTYGYTF
V gene: TRBV5-1; J gene: TRBJ2-7; D gene: TRBD1; clone size: .; CDR3 DNA: TGCGCCAGCGGGGACACAGGGGGCCCCCTCGAGCAGTACTTC; CDR3 protein: CASGDTGGPLEQYF
V gene: TRBV6-1; J gene: TRBJ1-6; D gene: TRBD1; clone size: .; CDR3 DNA: TGTGCCAGCAGGATAGGGACAGGGGGCCCCCCCCTCCACTTT; CDR3 protein: CASRIGTGGPPLHF
V gene: TRBV11-3; J gene: TRBJ2-1; D gene: .; clone size: .; CDR3 DNA: TGTGCCAGCAGCGGCAGGGGAAATGAGCAGTTCTTC; CDR3 protein: CASSGRGNEQFF
V gene: TRBV11-2; J gene: TRBJ2-3; D gene: .; clone size: .; CDR3 DNA: TGTGCCAGCAGCTTAGTCGGAGGGGTGGATACGCAGTATTTT; CDR3 protein: CASSLVGGVDTQYF
V gene: TRBV2; J gene: TRBJ2-1; D gene: TRBD2; clone size: .; CDR3 DNA: TGTGCCAGCAGGGAAGGGACTAGCGGGGGGCCAGTACAGTTCTTC; CDR3 protein: CASREGTSGGPVQFF
V gene: TRBV4-3; J gene: TRBJ2-1; D gene: .; clone size: .; CDR3 DNA: TGCGCCAGCAGCCTCAACCCATGGGGGCAATGGTACAATGAGCAGTTCTTC; CDR3 protein: CASSLNPWGQWYNEQFF
V gene: TRBV6-5; J gene: TRBJ1-2; D gene: TRBD1; clone size: .; CDR3 DNA: TGTGCCAGCAGACCAGGGACAGGGTTGGTAGGCTACACCTTC; CDR3 protein: CASRPGTGLVGYTF
V gene: TRBV5-4; J gene: TRBJ2-7; D gene: TRBD1; clone size: .; CDR3 DNA: TGTGCCAGCAGCCATAATTACAGGGGGGCATACTACGAGCAGTACTTC; CDR3 protein: CASSHNYRGAYYEQYF
V gene: TRBV11-2; J gene: TRBJ1-6; D gene: TRBD1; clone size: .; CDR3 DNA: TGTGCCAGCAGCTCGTCCTTCGTTGGGGACAGGAATAATTCACCCCTCCACTTT; CDR3 protein: CASSSSFVGDRNNSPLHF
V gene: TRBV6-5; J gene: TRBJ2-1; D gene: TRBD2; clone size: .; CDR3 DNA: TGTGCCAGCAGGTTGGTAGCGGGAGGACACAATGAGCAGTTCTTC; CDR3 protein: CASRLVAGGHNEQFF
V gene: TRBV7-2; J gene: TRBJ2-7; D gene: TRBD1; clone size: .; CDR3 DNA: TGTGCCAGCAGCTTAGCTTTCCCGGGACAGGGTTACGAGCAGTACTTC; CDR3 protein: CASSLAFPGQGYEQYF
V gene: TRBV4-2; J gene: TRBJ2-5; D gene: .; clone size: .; CDR3 DNA: TGTGCCAGCAGCCAAGTGGCAGGGGGACTCCAAGAGACCCAGTACTTC; CDR3 protein: CASSQVAGGLQETQYF
V gene: TRBV5-1; J gene: TRBJ2-3; D gene: TRBD1; clone size: .; CDR3 DNA: TGCGCCAGCAGCTTGGCCGGGACAGGCACAGATACGCAGTATTTT; CDR3 protein: CASSLAGTGTDTQYF
V gene: TRBV9; J gene: TRBJ1-1; D gene: .; clone size: .; CDR3 DNA: TGTGCCAGCAGCGTAGAGGCCGGAACAGTGAACACTGAAGCTTTCTTT; CDR3 protein: CASSVEAGTVNTEAFF
V gene: TRBV6-1; J gene: TRBJ1-2; D gene: TRBD1; clone size: .; CDR3 DNA: TGTGCCAGCAGTGGACGGACAGGGGTCTATGGCTACACCTTC; CDR3 protein: CASSGRTGVYGYTF
V gene: TRBV4-1; J gene: TRBJ1-2; D gene: .; clone size: once; CDR3 DNA: TGCGCCAGCAGCCAAGATCCGCTTGGCGGGTCGGGTGGCTACACCTTC; CDR3 protein: CASSQDPLGGSGGYTF
V gene: TRBV7-9; J gene: TRBJ2-5; D gene: TRBD1; clone size: .; CDR3 DNA: TGTGCCAGCAGCTTAGAGGCAGGGGGTTCCCCCCAAGAGACCCAGTACTTC; CDR3 protein: CASSLEAGGSPQETQYF
V gene: TRBV6-1; J gene: TRBJ2-3; D gene: TRBD2; clone size: .; CDR3 DNA: TGTGCCAGCAGGTTAGCGGGGGGTAGCACAGATACGCAGTATTTT; CDR3 protein: CASRLAGGSTDTQYF
V gene: TRBV18; J gene: TRBJ2-7; D gene: TRBD2; clone size: .; CDR3 DNA: TGTGCCAGCTCACCGTCAAGCGGGATAGCGGGGGTCTACGAGCAGTACTTC; CDR3 protein: CASSPSSGIAGVYEQYF
V gene: TRBV4-3; J gene: TRBJ2-3; D gene: TRBD1; clone size: .; CDR3 DNA: TGCGCCAGCAGCCAAGGCCGAAGGGACAGGCGGACCGCAGATACGCAGTATTTT; CDR3 protein: CASSQGRRDRRTADTQYF
V gene: TRBV10-3; J gene: TRBJ1-2; D gene: TRBD1; clone size: .; CDR3 DNA: TGTGCCATCAGGGGGGGACAGGGGGACTATGGCTACACCTTC; CDR3 protein: CAIRGGQGDYGYTF
V gene: TRBV6-5; J gene: TRBJ2-3; D gene: .; clone size: .; CDR3 DNA: TGTGCCAGCAGTTACATGCGCGGTGGCACAGATACGCAGTATTTT; CDR3 protein: CASSYMRGGTDTQYF
V gene: TRBV18; J gene: TRBJ2-2; D gene: TRBD1; clone size: .; CDR3 DNA: TGTGCCAGCTCACCCAACAGGGACAGCGAGCTGTTTTTT; CDR3 protein: CASSPNRDSELFF